Described below is a single T cell receptor (beta chain) sequence and its context. The sample originates from a study of early T cells in non-severe SARS-CoV-2 infection. The germline V gene has CDR1 MNHEY and CDR2 SMNVEV (reference sequence). Trimming shortened V by 4 bases and J by 6 bases, and 17 bases separated the two germline ends. The CDR3 consists of 15 residues. TCRdb re-called the 5' RACE reads with MiXCR, one entry per CDR3 protein. The sample includes 55,000 to 80,000 distinct CDR3 sequences, over 9.5% of them seen just once. The sample consisted of whole blood, taken at baseline. This clonotype was obtained from an adult who was a healthcare worker with PCR-confirmed SARS-CoV-2 infection or an uninfected control (not recorded which). The chain uses TRBV27 and TRBJ2-3, with D tentatively TRBD2 (6 bases). The CDR3 loop is CASSSPGGPADTQYF. The CDR3 DNA follows: TGTGCCAGCAGTTCCCCCGGGGGACCTGCGGATACGCAGTATTTT.